What follows are 7 T cell receptor beta chains derived from one specimen sequenced in a study of T-cell memory formation after mild COVID-19. One entry per CDR3 protein, called by TCRdb with MiXCR from the 5' RACE reads. Among approximately 13,000 distinct CDR3 sequences listed, 15% to 20% were seen once. Sequencing was performed on PBMCs or a T cell subset sorted from them (not recorded which). The receptors stem from a young man who had mild COVID-19 (a few samples of this study predate the infection). Cell type and time point are not known.

This clonotype has a handful of counts. This chain uses TRBV20-1 with TRBJ1-1; tentatively, D is TRBD1 (5 bases). The CDR3 has 13 residues. Germline V gene sequence: CDR1 DFQATT, CDR2 SNEGSKA (reference sequence). The V and J ends lost 3 bases and 3 bases respectively, with 11 bases between them. CDR3 coding DNA: TGCAGTGCTAGTCCGGGGGGTTACACTGAAGCTTTCTTT. This gives the protein CSASPGGYTEAFF.

This clonotype was recorded at least ten times. V and J are TRBV6-1 and TRBJ2-7; no firm D call. There are 13 residues in the CDR3. Germline CDR1 and CDR2: MNHNS and SASEGT. V gave up 2 bases and J gave up 3 bases, with 8 bases separating them. Here the CDR3 DNA reads TGTGCCAGCAGTGAAATCTCTGGCTACGAGCAGTACGTC. Translation: CASSEISGYEQYV.

The chain links TRBV6-2 or TRBV6-3 to TRBJ2-1; TRBD2 matches at 8 bases. Per the germline V gene, CDR1 is MNHEY and CDR2 is SVGEGT. V dropped 5 bases and J dropped 8; count of bases not matched to a gene: 8. This CDR3 has 14 residues. The DNA for the CDR3 is TGTGCCAGCAGTAAGGGACTAGGTGGGGATGAGCAGTTCTTC. Its protein is CASSKGLGGDEQFF.

This chain's CDR3 is CASRVRDRGIFGGYTF. In DNA form, the CDR3 reads TGTGCCAGCAGGGTCCGGGACAGGGGAATCTTTGGTGGCTACACCTTC. This rearrangement joins TRBV12-3 or TRBV12-4 to TRBJ1-2; the match to TRBD1 covers 10 bases. Losses at the gene ends were 6 bases for V and 7 bases for J; bases not matched to a gene: 14. CDR3 length equals 16 residues.

This clonotype is categorized as medium-sized. The chain has TRBV4-1 and TRBJ1-1, with a tentative D call TRBD1 (6 bases). This CDR3 region has 17 residues. Per germline, CDR1 MGHRA and CDR2 YSYEKL. Trimming pared 0 bases from V and 1 base from J, leaving 15 bases between. CDR3 loop: CASSQEAPGGRNTEAFF. CDR3 DNA sequence: TGCGCCAGCAGCCAAGAGGCGCCCGGGGGGCGGAACACTGAAGCTTTCTTT.

The V call is TRBV3-1, the J call TRBJ2-7; D perhaps matches TRBD2 (5 bases). Germline lookup yields CDR1 LGHDT and CDR2 YNNKEL (reference sequence). The ends were cut back, 6 bases at V and 6 bases at J, with 18 bases in the middle. The CDR3 runs 14 residues. The CDR3 DNA follows: TGTGCCAGCAGTCGTGGGTCGGGGATAGGCGAGCAGTACTTC. This gives the protein CASSRGSGIGEQYF.

As regards this clonotype: A much larger clone lies a single base off, so this may be a read error. This chain links TRBV11-2 with TRBJ2-1, with a weak D call TRBD2 (5 bases). The germline V gene encodes CDR1 SGHAT and CDR2 FQNNGV. The CDR3 is 14 residues long. The CDR3 loop is CACSSTAGFDEQFF. The CDR3 coding sequence is TGTGCCTGCAGCTCGACGGCGGGTTTTGATGAGCAGTTCTTC.